This TCR beta chain was obtained from a study of shared clonotypes between healthy human individuals. Study-level results: The study's rarefaction showed incomplete sorted-subset sequencing despite large depth.

This clone was seen a single time. No antigen is known for it. The CDR3 consists of 14 residues. Germline-derived CDR1 and CDR2 are SNHLY and FYNNEI. V lost 4 bases and J 2 bases, leaving 11 bases between the germline ends. It was at deep level that the assay was run. TCRdb's table, derived via immunoSEQ multiplex PCR, lists solely in-frame clones and lacks some. The table records approximately 1.4 million clones, roughly 98% of them present only once. Nashville, Tennessee was home to all donors, each a Caucasian adult. The gene calls are TRBV2 and TRBJ1-2; the D gene is possibly TRBD1 (5 bases). This clonotype originated in a man younger than 45 in good health. Sequenced sample: naive CD4+ T cells sorted from blood. Subset specified: CD45RA+ positively selected. CDR3 bases: TGTGCCAGCAGTGTAGGGGTCCAGAACTATGGCTACACCTTC. It translates to CASSVGVQNYGYTF.